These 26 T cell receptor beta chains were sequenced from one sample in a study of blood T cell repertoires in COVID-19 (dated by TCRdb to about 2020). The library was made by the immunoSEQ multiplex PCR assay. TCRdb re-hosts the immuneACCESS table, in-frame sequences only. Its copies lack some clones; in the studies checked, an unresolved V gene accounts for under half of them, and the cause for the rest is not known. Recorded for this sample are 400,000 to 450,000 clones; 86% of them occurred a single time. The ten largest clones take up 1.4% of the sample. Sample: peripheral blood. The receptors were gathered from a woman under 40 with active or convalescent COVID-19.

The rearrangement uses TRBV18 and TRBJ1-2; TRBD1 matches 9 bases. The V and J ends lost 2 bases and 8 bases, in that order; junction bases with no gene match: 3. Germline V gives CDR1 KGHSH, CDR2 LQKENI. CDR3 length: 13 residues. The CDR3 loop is CASSPRTGAGYTF. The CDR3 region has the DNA TGTGCCAGCTCACCAAGGACAGGGGCCGGCTACACCTTC.

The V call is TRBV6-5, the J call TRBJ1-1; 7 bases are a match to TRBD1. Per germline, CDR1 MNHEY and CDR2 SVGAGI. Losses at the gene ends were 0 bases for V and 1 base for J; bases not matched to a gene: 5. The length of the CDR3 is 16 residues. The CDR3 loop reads CASSYSRTGWNTEAFF. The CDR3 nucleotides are TGTGCCAGCAGTTACTCTCGGACAGGTTGGAACACTGAAGCTTTCTTT.

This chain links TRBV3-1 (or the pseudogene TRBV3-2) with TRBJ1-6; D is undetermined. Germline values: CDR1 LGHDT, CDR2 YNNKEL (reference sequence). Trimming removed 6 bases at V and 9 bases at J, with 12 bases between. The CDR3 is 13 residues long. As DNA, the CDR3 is TGTGCCAGCAGTAAAAATACTGGTTCACCCCTCCACTTT. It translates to CASSKNTGSPLHF.

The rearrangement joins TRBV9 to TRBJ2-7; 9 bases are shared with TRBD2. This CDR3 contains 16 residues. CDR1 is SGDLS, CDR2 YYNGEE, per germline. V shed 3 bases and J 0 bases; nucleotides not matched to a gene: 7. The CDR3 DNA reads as TGTGCCAGCAGCGGGCAGCGGGAGGCCAGCTCCTACGAGCAGTACTTC. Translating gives CASSGQREASSYEQYF.

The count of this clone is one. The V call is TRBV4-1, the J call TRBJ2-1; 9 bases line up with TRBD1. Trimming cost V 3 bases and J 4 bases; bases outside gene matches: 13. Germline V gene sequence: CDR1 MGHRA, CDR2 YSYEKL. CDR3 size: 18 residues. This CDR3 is CASSHLDRGSIRYNEQFF. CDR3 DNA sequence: TGCGCCAGCAGCCACCTGGACAGGGGATCTATTCGTTACAATGAGCAGTTCTTC.

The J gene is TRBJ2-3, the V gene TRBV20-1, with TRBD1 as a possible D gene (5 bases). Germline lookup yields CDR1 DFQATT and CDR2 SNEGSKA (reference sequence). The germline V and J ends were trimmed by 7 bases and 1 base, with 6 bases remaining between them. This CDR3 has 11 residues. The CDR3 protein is CSGGRTDTQYF. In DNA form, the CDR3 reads TGCAGTGGGGGCCGCACAGATACGCAGTATTTT.

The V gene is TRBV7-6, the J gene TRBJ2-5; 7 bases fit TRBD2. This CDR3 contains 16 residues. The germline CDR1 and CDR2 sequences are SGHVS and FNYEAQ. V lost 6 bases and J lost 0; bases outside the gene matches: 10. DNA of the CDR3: TGTGCCAGCAGTTTTCCGACTAGCATCCACCAAGAGACCCAGTACTTC. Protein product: CASSFPTSIHQETQYF.

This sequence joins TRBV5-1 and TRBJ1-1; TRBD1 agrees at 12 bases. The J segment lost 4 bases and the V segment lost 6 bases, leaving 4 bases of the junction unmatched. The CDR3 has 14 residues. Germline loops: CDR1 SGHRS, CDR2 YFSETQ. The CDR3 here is CASKGQGASTEAFF. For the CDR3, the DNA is TGCGCCAGCAAGGGACAGGGGGCGAGCACTGAAGCTTTCTTT.

Here the CDR3 DNA reads TGTGCCAGCAGCTTTTCTAGGGGCTCTGGGGCCAACGTCCTGACTTTC. This codes for CASSFSRGSGANVLTF. J is TRBJ2-6 and V is TRBV7-9; TRBD1 might be the D (5 bases). Trimming shortened V by 3 bases and J by 0 bases, and 9 bases separated the two germline ends. CDR1 SEHNR and CDR2 FQNEAQ come from the germline V gene (reference sequence). The CDR3 is 16 amino acids.

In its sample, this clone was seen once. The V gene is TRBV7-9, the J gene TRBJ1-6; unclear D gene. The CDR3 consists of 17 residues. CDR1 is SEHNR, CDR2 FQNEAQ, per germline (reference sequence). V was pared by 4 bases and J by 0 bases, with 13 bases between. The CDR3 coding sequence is TGTGCCAGCAGCTCCCCAATCGCGAGCTCCTATAATTCACCCCTCCACTTT. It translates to CASSSPIASSYNSPLHF.

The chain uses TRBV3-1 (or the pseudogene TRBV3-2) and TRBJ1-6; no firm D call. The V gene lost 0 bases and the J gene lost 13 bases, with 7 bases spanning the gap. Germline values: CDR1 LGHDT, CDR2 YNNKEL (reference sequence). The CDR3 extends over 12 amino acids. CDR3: CASSQDRTPLHF. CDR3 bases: TGTGCCAGCAGCCAAGATAGGACTCCCCTCCACTTT.

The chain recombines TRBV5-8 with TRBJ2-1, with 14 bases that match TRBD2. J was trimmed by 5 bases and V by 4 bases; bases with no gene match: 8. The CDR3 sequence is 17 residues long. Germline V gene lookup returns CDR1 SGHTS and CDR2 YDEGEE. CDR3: CASSAGTSGGWDNEQFF. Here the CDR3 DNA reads TGTGCCAGCAGCGCGGGGACTAGCGGGGGCTGGGACAATGAGCAGTTCTTC.

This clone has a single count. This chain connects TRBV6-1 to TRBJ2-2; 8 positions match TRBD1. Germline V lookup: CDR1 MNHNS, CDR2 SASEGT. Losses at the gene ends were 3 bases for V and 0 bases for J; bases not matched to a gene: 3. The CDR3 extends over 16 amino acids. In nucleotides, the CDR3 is TGTGCCAGCAGTGACCTACAGGGGGCGAACACCGGGGAGCTGTTTTTT. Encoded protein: CASSDLQGANTGELFF.

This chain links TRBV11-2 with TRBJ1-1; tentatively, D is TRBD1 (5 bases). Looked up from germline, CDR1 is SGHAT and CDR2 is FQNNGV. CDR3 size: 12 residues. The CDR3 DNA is TGTGCGCTGGGGGAGGAGAACACTGAAGCTTTCTTT. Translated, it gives CALGEENTEAFF.

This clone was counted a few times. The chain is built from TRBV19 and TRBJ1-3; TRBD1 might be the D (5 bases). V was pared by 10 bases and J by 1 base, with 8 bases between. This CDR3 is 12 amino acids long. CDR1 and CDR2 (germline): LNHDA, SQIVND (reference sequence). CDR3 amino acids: CATQGSGNTIYF. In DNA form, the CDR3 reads TGTGCCACCCAGGGTTCTGGAAACACCATATATTTT.

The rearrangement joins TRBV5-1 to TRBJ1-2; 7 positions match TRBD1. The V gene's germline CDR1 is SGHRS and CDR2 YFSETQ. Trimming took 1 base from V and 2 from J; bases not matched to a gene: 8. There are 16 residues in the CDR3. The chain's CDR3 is CASSLSGTEGNYGYTF. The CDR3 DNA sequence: TGCGCCAGCAGCTTGTCCGGGACAGAGGGGAACTATGGCTACACCTTC.

In DNA, the CDR3 is TGTGCCAGCAGCCCGGGGGGGCGGGAGTTGTCGTACGAGCAGTACTTC. Its translation is CASSPGGRELSYEQYF. The chain carries TRBV7-6 and TRBJ2-7; 8 bases are shared with TRBD2. CDR1 SGHVS and CDR2 FNYEAQ come from the germline V gene. V shed 5 bases and J 4 bases; nucleotides not matched to a gene: 13. CDR3 size: 16 residues.

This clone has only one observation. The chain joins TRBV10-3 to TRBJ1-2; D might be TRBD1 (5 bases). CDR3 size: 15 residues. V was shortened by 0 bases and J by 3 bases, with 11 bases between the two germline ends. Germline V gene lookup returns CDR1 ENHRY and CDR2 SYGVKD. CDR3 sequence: CAISESGQGDYGYTF. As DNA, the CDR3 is TGTGCCATCAGTGAGTCGGGGCAGGGTGACTATGGCTACACCTTC.

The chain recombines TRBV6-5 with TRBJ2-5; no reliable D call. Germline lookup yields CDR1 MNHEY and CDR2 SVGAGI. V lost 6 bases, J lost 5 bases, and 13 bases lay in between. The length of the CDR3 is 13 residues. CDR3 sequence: CASSHNPAETQYF. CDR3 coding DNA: TGTGCCAGCAGCCACAATCCCGCCGAGACCCAGTACTTC.

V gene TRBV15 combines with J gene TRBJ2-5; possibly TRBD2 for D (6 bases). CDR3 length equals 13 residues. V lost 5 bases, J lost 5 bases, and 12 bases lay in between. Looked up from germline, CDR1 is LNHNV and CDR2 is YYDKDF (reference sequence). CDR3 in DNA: TGTGCCACCAGCTCGGGAGATACGGAGACCCAGTACTTC. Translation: CATSSGDTETQYF.

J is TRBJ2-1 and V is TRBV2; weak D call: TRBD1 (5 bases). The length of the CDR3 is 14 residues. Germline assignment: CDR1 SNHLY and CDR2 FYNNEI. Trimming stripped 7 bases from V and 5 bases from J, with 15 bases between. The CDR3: CASNPKGFDNEQFF. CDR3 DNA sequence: TGTGCCAGCAATCCCAAGGGGTTCGACAATGAGCAGTTCTTC.

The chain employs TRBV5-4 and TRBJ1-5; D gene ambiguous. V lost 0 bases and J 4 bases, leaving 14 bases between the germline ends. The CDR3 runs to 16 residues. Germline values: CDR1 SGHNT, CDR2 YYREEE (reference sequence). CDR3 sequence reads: CASSLDGGGTNQPQHF. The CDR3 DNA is TGTGCCAGCAGCTTGGATGGCGGCGGCACTAATCAGCCCCAGCATTTT.

Written as DNA, the CDR3 is TGTGCCAGCTCATCGACGTCGACTAGCGGGTACCCGTATTTT. Translating it yields CASSSTSTSGYPYF. This sequence joins TRBV18 and TRBJ2-3; 10 positions match TRBD2. Germline loops: CDR1 KGHSH, CDR2 LQKENI. With 5 bases clipped from V and 14 bases from J, the junction kept 13 bases outside the gene matches. The CDR3 covers 14 residues. The full variable domain, its missing parts supplied by reference TRBV18 and TRBJ2-3, is NAGVMQNPRHLVRRRGQEARLRCSPMKGHSHVYWYRQLPEEGLKFMVYLQKENIIDESGMPKERFSAEFPKEGPSILRIQQVVRGDSAAYFCASSSTSTSGYPYFGPGTRLTVL.

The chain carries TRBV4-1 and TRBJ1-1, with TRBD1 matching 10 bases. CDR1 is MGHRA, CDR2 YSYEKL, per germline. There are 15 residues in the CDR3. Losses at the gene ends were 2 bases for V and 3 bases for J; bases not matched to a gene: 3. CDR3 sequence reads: CASSQSGQGDTEAFF. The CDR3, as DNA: TGCGCCAGCAGCCAATCCGGACAGGGGGACACTGAAGCTTTCTTT.

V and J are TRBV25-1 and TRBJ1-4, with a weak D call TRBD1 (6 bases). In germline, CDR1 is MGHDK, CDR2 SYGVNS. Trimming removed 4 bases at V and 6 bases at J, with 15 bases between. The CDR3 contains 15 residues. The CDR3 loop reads CASSAQQGYDEKLFF. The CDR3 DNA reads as TGTGCCAGCAGTGCCCAACAGGGATATGATGAAAAACTGTTTTTT.

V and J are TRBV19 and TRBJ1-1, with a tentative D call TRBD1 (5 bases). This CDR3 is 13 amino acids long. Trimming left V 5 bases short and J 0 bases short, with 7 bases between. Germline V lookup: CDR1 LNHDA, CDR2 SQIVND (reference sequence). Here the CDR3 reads CASSAQVNTEAFF. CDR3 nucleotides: TGTGCCAGTAGTGCACAGGTGAACACTGAAGCTTTCTTT.